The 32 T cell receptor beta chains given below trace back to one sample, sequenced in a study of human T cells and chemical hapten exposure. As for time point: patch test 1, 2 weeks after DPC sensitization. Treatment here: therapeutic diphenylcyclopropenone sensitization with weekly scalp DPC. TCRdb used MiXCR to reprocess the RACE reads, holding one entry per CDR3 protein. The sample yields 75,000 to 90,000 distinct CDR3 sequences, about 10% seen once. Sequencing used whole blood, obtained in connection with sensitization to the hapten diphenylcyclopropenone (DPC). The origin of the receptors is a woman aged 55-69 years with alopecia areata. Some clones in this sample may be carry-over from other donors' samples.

DNA of the CDR3: TGTGCCAGCTCACCAGCTCTGACCGGGGAGCTGTTTTTT. Translation: CASSPALTGELFF. This chain links TRBV18 with TRBJ2-2; D not certain. CDR1 and CDR2 from the germline V gene are KGHSH and LQKENI. Trimming removed 2 bases from V and 5 bases from J, with 6 bases in between. This CDR3 is built from 13 residues. The whole variable domain, filled in from reference TRBV18 and TRBJ2-2, reads NAGVMQNPRHLVRRRGQEARLRCSPMKGHSHVYWYRQLPEEGLKFMVYLQKENIIDESGMPKERFSAEFPKEGPSILRIQQVVRGDSAAYFCASSPALTGELFFGEGSRLTVL.

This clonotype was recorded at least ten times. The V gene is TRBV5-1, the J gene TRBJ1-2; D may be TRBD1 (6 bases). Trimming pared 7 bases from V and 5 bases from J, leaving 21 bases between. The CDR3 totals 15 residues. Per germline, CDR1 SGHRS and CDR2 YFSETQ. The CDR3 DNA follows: TGCGCCAGCTCTTCTCTGGGGGCTCCTCTTTATGGCTACACCTTC. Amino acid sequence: CASSSLGAPLYGYTF.

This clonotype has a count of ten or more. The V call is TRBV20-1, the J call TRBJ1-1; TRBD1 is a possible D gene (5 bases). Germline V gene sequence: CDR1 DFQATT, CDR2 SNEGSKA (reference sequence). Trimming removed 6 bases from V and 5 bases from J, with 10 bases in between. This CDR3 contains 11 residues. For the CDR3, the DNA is TGCAGTGCCGGGGGGGAAACTGAAGCTTTCTTT. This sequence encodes CSAGGETEAFF.

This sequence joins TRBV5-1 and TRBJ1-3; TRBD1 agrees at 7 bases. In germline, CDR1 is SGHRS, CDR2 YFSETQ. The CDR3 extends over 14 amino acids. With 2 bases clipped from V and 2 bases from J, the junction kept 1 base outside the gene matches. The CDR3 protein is CASSFGTAGNTIYF. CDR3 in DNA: TGCGCCAGCAGCTTCGGGACAGCTGGAAACACCATATATTTT.

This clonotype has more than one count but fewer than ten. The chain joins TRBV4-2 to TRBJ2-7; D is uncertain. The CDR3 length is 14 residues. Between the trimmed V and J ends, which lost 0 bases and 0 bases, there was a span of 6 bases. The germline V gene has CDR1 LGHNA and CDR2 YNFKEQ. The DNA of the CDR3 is TGTGCCAGCAGCCAAGATCAAACCTCCTACGAGCAGTACTTC. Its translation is CASSQDQTSYEQYF.

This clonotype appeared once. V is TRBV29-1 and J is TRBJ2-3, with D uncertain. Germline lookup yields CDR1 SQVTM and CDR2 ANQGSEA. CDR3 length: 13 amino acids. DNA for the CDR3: TGCGTAGAGTGGGATACTAGCACAGATACGCAGTATTTT. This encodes CVEWDTSTDTQYF.

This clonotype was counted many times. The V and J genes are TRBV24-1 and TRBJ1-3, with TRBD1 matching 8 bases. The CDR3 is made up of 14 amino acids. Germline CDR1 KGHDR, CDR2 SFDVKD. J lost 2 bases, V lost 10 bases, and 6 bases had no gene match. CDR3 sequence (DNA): TGTGCCACAACATCGGACAGGGCTGGAAACACCATATATTTT. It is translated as CATTSDRAGNTIYF.

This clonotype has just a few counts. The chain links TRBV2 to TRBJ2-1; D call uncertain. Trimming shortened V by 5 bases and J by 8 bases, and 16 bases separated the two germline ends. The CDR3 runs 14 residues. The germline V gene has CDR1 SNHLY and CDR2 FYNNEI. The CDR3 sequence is CASSKQGNRDEQFF. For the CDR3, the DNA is TGTGCCAGCAGTAAACAAGGGAATCGGGATGAGCAGTTCTTC.

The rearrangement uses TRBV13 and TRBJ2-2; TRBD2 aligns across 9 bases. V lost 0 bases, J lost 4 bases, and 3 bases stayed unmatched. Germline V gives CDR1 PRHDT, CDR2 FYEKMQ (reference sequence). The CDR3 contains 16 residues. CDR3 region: CASSLGLAGFTGELFF. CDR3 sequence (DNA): TGTGCCAGCAGCTTAGGACTAGCGGGCTTCACCGGGGAGCTGTTTTTT.

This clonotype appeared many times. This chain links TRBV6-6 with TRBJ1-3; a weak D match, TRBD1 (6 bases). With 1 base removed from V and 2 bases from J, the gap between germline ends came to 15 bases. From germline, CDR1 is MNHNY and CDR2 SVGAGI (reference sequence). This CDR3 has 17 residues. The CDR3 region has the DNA TGTGCCAGCAGTTACTTTTCCGACAGGCCAGCTGGAAACACCATATATTTT. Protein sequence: CASSYFSDRPAGNTIYF.

Here the CDR3 reads CASSPSGGSGELFF. DNA of the CDR3: TGTGCCAGCAGCCCCTCAGGCGGAAGCGGGGAGCTGTTTTTT. The genes are TRBV3-1 and TRBJ2-2; D unresolved. The V gene lost 4 bases and the J gene lost 7 bases, with 13 bases spanning the gap. Germline CDR1 and CDR2: LGHDT and YNNKEL (reference sequence). This CDR3 is built from 14 residues.

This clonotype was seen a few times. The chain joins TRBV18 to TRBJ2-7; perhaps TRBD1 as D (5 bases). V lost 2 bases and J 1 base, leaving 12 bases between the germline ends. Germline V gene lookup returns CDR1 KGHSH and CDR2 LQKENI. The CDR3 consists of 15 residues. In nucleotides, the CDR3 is TGTGCCAGCTCACCAAGTCAGGGCTGGTCCTACGAGCAGTACTTC. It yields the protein CASSPSQGWSYEQYF. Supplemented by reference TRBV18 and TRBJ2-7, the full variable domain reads NAGVMQNPRHLVRRRGQEARLRCSPMKGHSHVYWYRQLPEEGLKFMVYLQKENIIDESGMPKERFSAEFPKEGPSILRIQQVVRGDSAAYFCASSPSQGWSYEQYFGPGTRLTVT.

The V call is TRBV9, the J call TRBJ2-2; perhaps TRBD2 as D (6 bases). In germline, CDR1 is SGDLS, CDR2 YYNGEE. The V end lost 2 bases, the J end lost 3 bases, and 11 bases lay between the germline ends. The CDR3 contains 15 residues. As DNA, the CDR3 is TGTGCCAGCAGCGTCGGGGGACGATACACCGGGGAGCTGTTTTTT. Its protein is CASSVGGRYTGELFF. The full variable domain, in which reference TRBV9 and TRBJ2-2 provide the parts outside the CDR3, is DSGVTQTPKHLITATGQRVTLRCSPRSGDLSVYWYQQSLDQGLQFLIQYYNGEERAKGNILERFSAQQFPDLHSELNLSSLELGDSALYFCASSVGGRYTGELFFGEGSRLTVL.

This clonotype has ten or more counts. In DNA, the CDR3 is TGTGCCAGCAGGACAAGCGGGGTGCGGTGGGAGCAGTACTTC. Translation gives CASRTSGVRWEQYF. This rearrangement joins TRBV6-2 or TRBV6-3 to TRBJ2-7, with 7 nucleotides matching TRBD2. The CDR3 sequence is 14 residues long. V lost 6 bases, J lost 7 bases, and 12 bases stayed unmatched. Germline V CDR1 and CDR2: MNHEY, SVGEGT.

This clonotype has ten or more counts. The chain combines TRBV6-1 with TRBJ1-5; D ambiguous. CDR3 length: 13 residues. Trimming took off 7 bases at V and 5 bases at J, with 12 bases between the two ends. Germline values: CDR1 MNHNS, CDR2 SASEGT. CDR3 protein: CASNFERYQPQHF. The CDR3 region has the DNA TGTGCCAGCAATTTTGAGAGATATCAGCCCCAGCATTTT.

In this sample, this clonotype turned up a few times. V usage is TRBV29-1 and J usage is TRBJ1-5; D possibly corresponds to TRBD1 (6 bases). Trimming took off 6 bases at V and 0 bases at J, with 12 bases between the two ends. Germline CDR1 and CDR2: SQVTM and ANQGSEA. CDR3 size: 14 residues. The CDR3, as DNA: TGCAGCGTCCCGACAGGTAATAGCAATCAGCCCCAGCATTTT. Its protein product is CSVPTGNSNQPQHF.

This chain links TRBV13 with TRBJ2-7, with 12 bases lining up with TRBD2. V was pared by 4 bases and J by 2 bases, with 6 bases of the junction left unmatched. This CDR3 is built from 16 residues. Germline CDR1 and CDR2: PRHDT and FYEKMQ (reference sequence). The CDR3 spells CASSSFLAGGTYEQYF. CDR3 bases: TGTGCCAGCAGCTCCTTTCTAGCGGGGGGGACCTACGAGCAGTACTTC.

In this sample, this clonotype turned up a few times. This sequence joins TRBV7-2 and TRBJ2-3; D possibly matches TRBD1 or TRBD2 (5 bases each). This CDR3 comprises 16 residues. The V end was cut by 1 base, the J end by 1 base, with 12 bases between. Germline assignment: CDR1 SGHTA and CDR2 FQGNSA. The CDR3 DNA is TGTGCCAGCAGCTTAGAAAGGGGAGCGGGCACAGATACGCAGTATTTT. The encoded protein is CASSLERGAGTDTQYF.

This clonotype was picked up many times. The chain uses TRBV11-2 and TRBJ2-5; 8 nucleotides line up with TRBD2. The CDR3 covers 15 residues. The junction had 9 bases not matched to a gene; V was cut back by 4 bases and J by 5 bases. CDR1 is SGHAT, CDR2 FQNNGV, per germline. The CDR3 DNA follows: TGTGCCAGCAGCTATTTAAGCGGGGGCGCCGAGACCCAGTACTTC. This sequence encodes CASSYLSGGAETQYF. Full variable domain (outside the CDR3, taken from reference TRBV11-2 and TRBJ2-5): EAGVAQSPRYKIIEKRQSVAFWCNPISGHATLYWYQQILGQGPKLLIQFQNNGVVDDSQLPKDRFSAERLKGVDSTLKIQPAKLEDSAVYLCASSYLSGGAETQYFGPGTRLLVL.

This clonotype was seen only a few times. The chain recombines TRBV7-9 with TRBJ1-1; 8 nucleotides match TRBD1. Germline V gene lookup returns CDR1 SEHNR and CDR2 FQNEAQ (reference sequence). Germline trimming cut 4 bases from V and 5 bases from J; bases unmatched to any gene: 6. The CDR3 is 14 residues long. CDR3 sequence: CASSSGQAGTEAFF. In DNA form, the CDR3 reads TGTGCCAGCAGCTCGGGACAGGCGGGGACTGAAGCTTTCTTT.

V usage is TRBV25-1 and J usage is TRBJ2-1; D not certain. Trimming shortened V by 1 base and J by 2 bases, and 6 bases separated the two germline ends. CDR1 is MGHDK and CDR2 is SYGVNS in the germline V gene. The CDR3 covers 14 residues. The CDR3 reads CASSEFVTYNEQFF. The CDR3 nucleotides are TGTGCCAGCAGTGAATTTGTGACCTACAATGAGCAGTTCTTC.

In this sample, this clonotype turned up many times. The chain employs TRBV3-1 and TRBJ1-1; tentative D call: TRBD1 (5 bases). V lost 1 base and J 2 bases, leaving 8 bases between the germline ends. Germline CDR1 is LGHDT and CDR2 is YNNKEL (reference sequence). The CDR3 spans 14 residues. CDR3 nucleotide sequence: TGTGCCAGCAGCCAAGCAGGACACAACACTGAAGCTTTCTTT. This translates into CASSQAGHNTEAFF.

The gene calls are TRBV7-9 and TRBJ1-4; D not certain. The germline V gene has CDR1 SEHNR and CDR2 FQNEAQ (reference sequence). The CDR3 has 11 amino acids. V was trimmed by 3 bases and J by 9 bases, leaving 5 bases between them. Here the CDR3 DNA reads TGTGCCAGCAGCTTGGAACAAAAACTGTTTTTT. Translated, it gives CASSLEQKLFF.

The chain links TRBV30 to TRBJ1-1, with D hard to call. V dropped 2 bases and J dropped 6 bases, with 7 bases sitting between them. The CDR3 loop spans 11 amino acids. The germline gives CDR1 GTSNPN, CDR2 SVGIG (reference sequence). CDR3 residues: CAWSFGAEAFF. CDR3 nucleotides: TGTGCCTGGAGTTTTGGGGCTGAAGCTTTCTTT.

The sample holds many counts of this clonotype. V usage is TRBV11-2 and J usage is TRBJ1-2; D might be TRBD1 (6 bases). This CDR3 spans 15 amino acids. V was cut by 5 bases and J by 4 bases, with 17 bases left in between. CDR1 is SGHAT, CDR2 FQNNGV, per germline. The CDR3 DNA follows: TGTGCCAGCAGCCCAATACAGGGAATAGGCTATGGCTACACCTTC. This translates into CASSPIQGIGYGYTF.

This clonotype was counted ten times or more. This CDR3 reads CASLRQGEQFF. DNA for the CDR3: TGTGCCAGCCTACGACAGGGCGAGCAGTTCTTC. This chain uses TRBV13 with TRBJ2-1; TRBD1 agrees at 7 bases. J was trimmed by 10 bases and V by 8 bases; bases with no gene match: 5. CDR1 PRHDT and CDR2 FYEKMQ come from the germline V gene (reference sequence). This CDR3 spans 11 amino acids.

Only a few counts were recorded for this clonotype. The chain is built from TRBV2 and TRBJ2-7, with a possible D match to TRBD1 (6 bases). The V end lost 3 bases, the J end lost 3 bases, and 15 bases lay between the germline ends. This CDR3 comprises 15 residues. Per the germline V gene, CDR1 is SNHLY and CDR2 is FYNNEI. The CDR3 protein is CASSERQDLLYEQYF. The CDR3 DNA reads TGTGCCAGCAGTGAGAGACAGGACCTGCTCTACGAGCAGTACTTC.

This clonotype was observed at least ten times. The CDR3 here is CASSLEGHPERDGYTF. CDR3 DNA sequence: TGTGCCAGCAGCTTAGAGGGACATCCAGAACGGGATGGCTACACCTTC. The chain uses TRBV7-9 and TRBJ1-2, with a possible D match to TRBD1 (6 bases). V lost 1 base and J 6 bases, leaving 18 bases between the germline ends. This CDR3 contains 16 residues. CDR1 is SEHNR and CDR2 is FQNEAQ in the germline V gene (reference sequence).

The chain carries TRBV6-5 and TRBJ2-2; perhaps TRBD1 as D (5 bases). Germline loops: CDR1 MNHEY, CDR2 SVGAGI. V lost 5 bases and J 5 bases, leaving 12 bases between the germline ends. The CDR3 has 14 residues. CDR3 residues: CASSPRVWTGELFF. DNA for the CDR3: TGTGCCAGCAGTCCCAGGGTGTGGACCGGGGAGCTGTTTTTT.

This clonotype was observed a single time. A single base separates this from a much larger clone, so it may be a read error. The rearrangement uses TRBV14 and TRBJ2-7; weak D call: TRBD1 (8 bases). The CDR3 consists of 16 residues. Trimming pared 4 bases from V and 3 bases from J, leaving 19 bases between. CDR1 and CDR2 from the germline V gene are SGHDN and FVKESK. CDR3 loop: CASSPKSGDRHYEQYF. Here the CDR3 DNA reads TGTGCCAGCAGCCCCAAGAGCGGGGACAGGCACTACGAGCAGTACTTC.

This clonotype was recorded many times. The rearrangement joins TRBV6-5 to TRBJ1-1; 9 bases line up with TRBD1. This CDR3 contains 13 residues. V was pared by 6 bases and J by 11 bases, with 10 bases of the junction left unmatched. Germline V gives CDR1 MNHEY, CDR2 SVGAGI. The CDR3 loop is CASSRGTGNRAFF. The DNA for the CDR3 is TGTGCCAGCAGCCGAGGGACAGGGAATAGGGCTTTCTTT.

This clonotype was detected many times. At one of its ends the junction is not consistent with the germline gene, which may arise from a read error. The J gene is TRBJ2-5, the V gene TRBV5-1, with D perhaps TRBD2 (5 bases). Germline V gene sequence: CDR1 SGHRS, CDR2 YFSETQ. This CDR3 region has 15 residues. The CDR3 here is CASSLKGSPGGPKHF. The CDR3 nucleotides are TGCGCCAGCAGCTTGAAAGGGAGTCCAGGCGGCCCCAAGCACTTC. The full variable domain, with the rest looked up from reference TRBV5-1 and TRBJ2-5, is KAGVTQTPRYLIKTRGQQVTLSCSPISGHRSVSWYQQTPGQGLQFLFEYFSETQRNKGNFPGRFSGRQFSNSRSEMNVSTLELGDSALYLCASSLKGSPGGPKHFGPGTRLLVL.